This T cell receptor beta chain was obtained from a study of blood T cell repertoires in COVID-19. The table came from immunoSEQ multiplex PCR; TCRdb's copy has only in-frame clones and leaves some out. The sample carries around 200,000 clones, 70% to 90% recorded once. V lost 4 bases and J 4 bases, leaving 17 bases between the germline ends. Looked up from germline, CDR1 is ENHRY and CDR2 is SYGVKD. This CDR3 spans 15 amino acids. This clone occurred once. The TCR comes from a young man who had recovered from COVID-19. The rearrangement uses TRBV10-3 and TRBJ2-7; D is possibly TRBD1 (6 bases). Sequencing was done on a sample of PBMCs or T cells enriched from blood (not recorded which). The CDR3 is CAISVLPGASYEQYF. Written as DNA, the CDR3 is TGTGCCATCAGTGTCTTACCAGGGGCCTCTTACGAGCAGTACTTC.